Shown below are 7 T cell receptor beta chains from a single sample sequenced in a study of blood T cells in healthy people across ages. For the second PCR, which ran for roughly 6 to 12 cycles, a sample-barcoded 5' primer and a J-beta primer mix were used. TCRdb itself ran the 5' RACE reads through MiXCR, one entry per CDR3 protein. The sample consists of under 2 million distinct CDR3 sequences, 34% of them appearing once. Sequenced: blood. Receptors were obtained from a woman aged 25-40 years in good health.

This clonotype was recorded at least ten times. The gene calls are TRBV7-2 and TRBJ1-2; tentative D call: TRBD1 (5 bases). CDR1 and CDR2 (germline): SGHTA, FQGNSA. V lost 4 bases and J lost 8, with 17 bases in between. The CDR3 covers 14 residues. CDR3 protein: CASSYTGTHGGYTF. The DNA of the CDR3 is TGTGCCAGCAGCTATACCGGGACTCATGGGGGCTACACCTTC. The whole variable domain, filled in from reference TRBV7-2 and TRBJ1-2, reads GAGVSQSPSNKVTEKGKDVELRCDPISGHTALYWYRQSLGQGLEFLIYFQGNSAPDKSGLPSDRFSAERTGGSVSTLTIQRTQQEDSAVYLCASSYTGTHGGYTFGSGTRLTVV.

This clonotype was observed a handful of times. The chain joins TRBV6-5 to TRBJ2-7; D is undetermined. Germline CDR1 reads MNHEY; CDR2 reads SVGAGI. This CDR3 has 15 residues. V lost 5 bases and J 3 bases, leaving 17 bases between the germline ends. The CDR3 nucleotides read TGTGCCAGCAGTAGTTCGCTCACCCCTCTCTACGAGCAGTACTTC. It encodes CASSSSLTPLYEQYF.

To note about this clonotype: It may be a read error: a sequence one base away is much more abundant. V is TRBV7-3 and J is TRBJ2-1, with TRBD1 identical over 10 bases. CDR3 length: 15 residues. Germline assignment: CDR1 SGHTA and CDR2 FQGTGA. This CDR3 is CASSFGQGGYNERFF. In nucleotides, the CDR3 is TGTGCCAGCAGCTTCGGACAGGGGGGATACAATGAGCGGTTCTTC.

This clonotype was recorded many times. The chain has TRBV29-1 and TRBJ2-1; D is unresolved. The CDR3 length is 14 residues. With 5 bases removed from V and 3 bases from J, the gap between germline ends came to 14 bases. Per germline, CDR1 SQVTM and CDR2 ANQGSEA. The CDR3 spells CSVLISGLYNEQFF. CDR3 bases: TGCAGCGTTCTAATTAGTGGGCTCTACAATGAGCAGTTCTTC.

This clonotype was observed a few times. This chain uses TRBV3-1 with TRBJ2-6; perhaps TRBD2 as D (5 bases). V lost 1 base and J 0 bases, leaving 10 bases between the germline ends. Germline V gene sequence: CDR1 LGHDT, CDR2 YNNKEL (reference sequence). This CDR3 spans 17 amino acids. The CDR3 sequence is CASSQARGTSGANVLTF. CDR3 bases: TGTGCCAGCAGCCAAGCCCGGGGTACCTCTGGGGCCAACGTCCTGACTTTC.

This clonotype was counted only a few times. The chain uses TRBV7-3 and TRBJ2-5, with D unclear. Trimming left V 4 bases short and J 5 bases short, with 11 bases between. CDR1 SGHTA and CDR2 FQGTGA come from the germline V gene. This CDR3 contains 13 residues. CDR3 loop: CASSYGMLETQYF. CDR3 bases: TGTGCCAGCAGCTATGGGATGCTGGAGACCCAGTACTTC.

This chain connects TRBV30 to TRBJ1-1; D gene uncertain. The germline V gene has CDR1 GTSNPN and CDR2 SVGIG (reference sequence). The CDR3 spans 12 residues. Trimming shortened V by 5 bases and J by 5 bases, and 12 bases separated the two germline ends. CDR3 bases: TGTGCCTGGTTCCCTTTGGGGACTGAAGCTTTCTTT. Translating gives CAWFPLGTEAFF.